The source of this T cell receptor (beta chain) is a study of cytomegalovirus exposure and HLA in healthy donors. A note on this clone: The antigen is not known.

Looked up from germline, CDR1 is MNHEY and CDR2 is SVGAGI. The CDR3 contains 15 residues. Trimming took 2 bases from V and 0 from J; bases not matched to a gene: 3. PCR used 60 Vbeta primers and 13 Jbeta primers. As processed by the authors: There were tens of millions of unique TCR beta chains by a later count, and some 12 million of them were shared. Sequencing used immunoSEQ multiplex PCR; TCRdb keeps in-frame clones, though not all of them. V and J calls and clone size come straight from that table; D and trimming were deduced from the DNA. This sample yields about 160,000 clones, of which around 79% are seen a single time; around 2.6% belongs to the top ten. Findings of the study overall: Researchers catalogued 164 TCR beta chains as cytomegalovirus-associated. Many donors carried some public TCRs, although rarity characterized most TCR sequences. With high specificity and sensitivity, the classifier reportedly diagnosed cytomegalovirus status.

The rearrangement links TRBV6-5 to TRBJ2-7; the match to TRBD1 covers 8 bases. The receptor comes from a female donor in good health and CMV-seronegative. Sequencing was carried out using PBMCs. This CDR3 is CASSYPGQGSYEQYF. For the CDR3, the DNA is TGTGCCAGCAGTTACCCCGGACAGGGCTCCTACGAGCAGTACTTC.